The TCR beta chain described here comes from a study of Graves' ophthalmopathy and Graves' hyperthyroidism. This clonotype was picked up a small number of times. As diagnostic evidence, clinical symptoms, serum thyroxine, TRAb, thyroid ultrasound and orbital computed tomography were relied upon. The TCR beta CDR3 regions underwent amplification from RNA transcripts. The library came from an HTBI-primed first-round RT-PCR and a second-round multiplex PCR. A single record per CDR3 protein comes from TCRdb applying MiXCR to the multiplex PCR reads. The sample lists 1 million to 1.3 million distinct CDR3 sequences, 35% to 40% occurring once. Sequencing was done on a sample of peripheral blood or thyroid tissue (not recorded which). The receptor's source is an adult man with Graves' hyperthyroidism.

The CDR3: CASRSSGTGDNSPLHF. CDR3 sequence (DNA): TGCGCCAGCAGGAGCTCCGGGACGGGGGATAATTCACCCCTCCACTTT. V and J are TRBV4-1 and TRBJ1-6; D might be TRBD1 (5 bases). The CDR3 covers 16 residues. V dropped 6 bases and J dropped 5 bases, with 17 bases sitting between them. Germline values: CDR1 MGHRA, CDR2 YSYEKL.